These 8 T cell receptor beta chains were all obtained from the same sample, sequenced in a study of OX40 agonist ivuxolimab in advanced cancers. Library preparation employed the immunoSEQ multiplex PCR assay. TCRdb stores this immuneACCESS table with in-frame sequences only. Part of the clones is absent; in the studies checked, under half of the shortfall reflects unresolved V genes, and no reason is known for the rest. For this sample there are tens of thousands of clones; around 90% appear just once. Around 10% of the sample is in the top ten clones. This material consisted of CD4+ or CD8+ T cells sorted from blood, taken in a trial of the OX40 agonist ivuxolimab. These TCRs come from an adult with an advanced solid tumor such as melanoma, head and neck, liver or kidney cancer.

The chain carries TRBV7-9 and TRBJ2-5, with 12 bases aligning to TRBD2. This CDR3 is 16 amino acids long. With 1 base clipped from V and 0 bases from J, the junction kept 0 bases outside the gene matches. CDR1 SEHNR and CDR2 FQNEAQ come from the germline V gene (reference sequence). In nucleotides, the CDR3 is TGTGCCAGCAGCTTAGGGACTAGCGGGGACCAAGAGACCCAGTACTTC. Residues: CASSLGTSGDQETQYF. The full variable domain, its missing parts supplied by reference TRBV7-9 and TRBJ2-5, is DTGVSQNPRHKITKRGQNVTFRCDPISEHNRLYWYRQTLGQGPEFLTYFQNEAQLEKSRLLSDRFSAERPKGSFSTLEIQRTEQGDSAMYLCASSLGTSGDQETQYFGPGTRLLVL.

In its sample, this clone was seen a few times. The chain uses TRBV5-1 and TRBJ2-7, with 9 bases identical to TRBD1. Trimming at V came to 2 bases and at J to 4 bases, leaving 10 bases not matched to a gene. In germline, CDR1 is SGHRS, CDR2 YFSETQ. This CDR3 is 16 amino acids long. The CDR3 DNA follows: TGCGCCAGCAGCTTTACTTTTACAGGGGGCGTTTACGAGCAGTACTTC. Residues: CASSFTFTGGVYEQYF.

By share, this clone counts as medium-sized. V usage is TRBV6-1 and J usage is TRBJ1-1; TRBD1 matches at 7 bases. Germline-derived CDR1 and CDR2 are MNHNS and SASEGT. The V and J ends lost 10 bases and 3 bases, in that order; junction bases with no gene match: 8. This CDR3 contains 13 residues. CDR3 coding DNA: TGTGCCACAATGACAGGGTACTACACTGAAGCTTTCTTT. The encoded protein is CATMTGYYTEAFF.

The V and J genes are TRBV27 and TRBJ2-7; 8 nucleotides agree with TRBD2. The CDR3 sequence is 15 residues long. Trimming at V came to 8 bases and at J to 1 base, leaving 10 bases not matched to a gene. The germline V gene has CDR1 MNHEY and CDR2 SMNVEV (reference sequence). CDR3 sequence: CASAAGDGLSYEQYV. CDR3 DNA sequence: TGTGCCAGCGCAGCGGGGGATGGGTTATCCTACGAGCAGTACGTC.

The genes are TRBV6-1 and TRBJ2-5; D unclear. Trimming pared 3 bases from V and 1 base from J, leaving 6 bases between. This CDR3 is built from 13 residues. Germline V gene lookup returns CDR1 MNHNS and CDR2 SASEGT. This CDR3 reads CASSDGSQETQYF. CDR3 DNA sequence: TGTGCCAGCAGTGACGGCAGCCAAGAGACCCAGTACTTC.

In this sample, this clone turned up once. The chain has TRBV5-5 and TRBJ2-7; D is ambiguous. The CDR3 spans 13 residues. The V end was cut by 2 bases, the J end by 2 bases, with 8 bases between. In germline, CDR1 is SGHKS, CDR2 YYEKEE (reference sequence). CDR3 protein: CASSLPRTYEQYV. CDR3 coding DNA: TGTGCCAGCAGCTTACCTCGGACCTACGAGCAGTACGTC.

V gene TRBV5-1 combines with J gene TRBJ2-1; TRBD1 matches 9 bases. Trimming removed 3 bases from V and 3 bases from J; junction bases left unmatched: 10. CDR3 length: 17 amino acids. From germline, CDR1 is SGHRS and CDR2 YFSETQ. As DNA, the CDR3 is TGCGCCAGCAGCTGGGAACAGGGGGCGGCCTACTACAATGAGCAGTTCTTC. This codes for CASSWEQGAAYYNEQFF. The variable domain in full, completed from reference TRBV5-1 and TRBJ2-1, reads KAGVTQTPRYLIKTRGQQVTLSCSPISGHRSVSWYQQTPGQGLQFLFEYFSETQRNKGNFPGRFSGRQFSNSRSEMNVSTLELGDSALYLCASSWEQGAAYYNEQFFGPGTRLTVL.

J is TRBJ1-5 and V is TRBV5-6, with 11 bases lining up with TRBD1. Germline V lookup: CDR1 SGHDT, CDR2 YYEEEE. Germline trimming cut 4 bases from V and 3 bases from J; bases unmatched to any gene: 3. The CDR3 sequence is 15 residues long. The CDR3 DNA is TGTGCCAGCAGCCTGGACAGGGGGCTCAATCAGCCCCAGCATTTT. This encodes CASSLDRGLNQPQHF. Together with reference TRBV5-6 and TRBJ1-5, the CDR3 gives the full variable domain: DAGVTQSPTHLIKTRGQQVTLRCSPKSGHDTVSWYQQALGQGPQFIFQYYEEEERQRGNFPDRFSGHQFPNYSSELNVNALLLGDSALYLCASSLDRGLNQPQHFGDGTRLSIL.